This T cell receptor beta chain was obtained from a study of blood T cell repertoires in COVID-19. TCRdb keeps only in-frame clones here, not all; method: immunoSEQ multiplex PCR. The table lists around 300,000 clones, less than 90% of them singletons. The CDR3 is made up of 14 amino acids. Trimming pared 5 bases from V and 5 bases from J, leaving 15 bases between. The germline V gene has CDR1 MDHEN and CDR2 SYDVKM. J is TRBJ1-1 and V is TRBV28; D is possibly TRBD1 (6 bases). The TCR originated in a woman in her seventies with COVID-19, enrolled during active disease. The sequenced sample consisted of peripheral blood. The CDR3 protein is CASSNQQGFTEAFF. CDR3 DNA: TGTGCCAGCAGTAACCAACAGGGTTTTACTGAAGCTTTCTTT.